The sequence of this T cell receptor beta chain was determined in a study of cytotoxic CD8 clonotypes in ibrutinib-treated CLL. Repertoires were generated with immunoSEQ multiplex PCR, while TCRdb's copy carries only in-frame clones and drops some. This sample has 150,000 to 200,000 clones, with roughly 84% found just once. The CDR3 loop spans 16 amino acids. V gave up 2 bases and J gave up 16 bases; unmatched junction bases: 15. From germline, CDR1 is LNHNV and CDR2 YYDKDF (reference sequence). The V and J genes are TRBV15 and TRBJ2-4, with TRBD2 matching 12 bases. This sequence originates from a human donor with chronic lymphocytic leukemia. Source: PBMCs, taken at disease progression, from a patient treated with ibrutinib. CDR3 sequence (DNA): TGTGCCACCAGCAGAACTAGCGGGAGGCGGTTTAGGGTGGATTACTTC. Its translation is CATSRTSGRRFRVDYF. Filled out from reference TRBV15 and TRBJ2-4, the complete variable domain reads DAMVIQNPRYQVTQFGKPVTLSCSQTLNHNVMYWYQQKSSQAPKLLFHYYDKDFNNEADTPDNFQSRRPNTSFCFLDIRSPGLGDTAMYLCATSRTSGRRFRVDYFGAGTRLSVL.